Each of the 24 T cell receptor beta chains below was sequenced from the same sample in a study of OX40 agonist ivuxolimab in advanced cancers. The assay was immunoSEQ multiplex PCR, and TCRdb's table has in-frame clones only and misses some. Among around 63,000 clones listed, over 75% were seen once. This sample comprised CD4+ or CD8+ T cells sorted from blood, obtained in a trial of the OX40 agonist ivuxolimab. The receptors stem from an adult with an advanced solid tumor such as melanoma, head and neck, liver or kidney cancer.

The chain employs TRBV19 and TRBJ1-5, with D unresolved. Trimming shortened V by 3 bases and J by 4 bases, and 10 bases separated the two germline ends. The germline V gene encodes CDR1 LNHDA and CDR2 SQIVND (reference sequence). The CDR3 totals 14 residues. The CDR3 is CASSIGPFNQPQHF. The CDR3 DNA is TGTGCCAGTAGTATTGGGCCCTTTAATCAGCCCCAGCATTTT.

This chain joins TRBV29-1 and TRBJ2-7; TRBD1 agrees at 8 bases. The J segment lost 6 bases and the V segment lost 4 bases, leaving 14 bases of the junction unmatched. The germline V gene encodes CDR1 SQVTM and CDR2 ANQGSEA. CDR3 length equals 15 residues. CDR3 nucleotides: TGCAGCGTTGGACGCGGAACAGGGGGTTGGGGCGAGCAGTACTTC. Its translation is CSVGRGTGGWGEQYF.

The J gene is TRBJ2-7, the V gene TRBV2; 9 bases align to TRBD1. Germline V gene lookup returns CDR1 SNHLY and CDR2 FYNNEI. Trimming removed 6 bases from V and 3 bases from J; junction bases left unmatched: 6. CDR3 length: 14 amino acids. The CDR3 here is CASSGQGRDYEQYF. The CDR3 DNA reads TGTGCCAGCAGCGGACAGGGGAGGGACTACGAGCAGTACTTC.

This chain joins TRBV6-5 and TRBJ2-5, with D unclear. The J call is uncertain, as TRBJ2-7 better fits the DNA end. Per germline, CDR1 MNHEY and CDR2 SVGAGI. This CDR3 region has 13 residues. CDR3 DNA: TGTGCCAGCAGCTTGGTACAGCACTACGAGCAGTACTTC. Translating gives CASSLVQHYEQYF.

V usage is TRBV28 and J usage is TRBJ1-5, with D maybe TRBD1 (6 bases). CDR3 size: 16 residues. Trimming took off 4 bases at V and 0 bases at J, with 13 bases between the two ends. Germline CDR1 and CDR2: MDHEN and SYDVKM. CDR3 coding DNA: TGTGCCAGCAGTTCCGGACAGTTATATAGCAATCAGCCCCAGCATTTT. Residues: CASSSGQLYSNQPQHF. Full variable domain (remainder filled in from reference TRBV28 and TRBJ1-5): DVKVTQSSRYLVKRTGEKVFLECVQDMDHENMFWYRQDPGLGLRLIYFSYDVKMKEKGDIPEGYSVSREKKERFSLILESASTNQTSMYLCASSSGQLYSNQPQHFGDGTRLSIL.

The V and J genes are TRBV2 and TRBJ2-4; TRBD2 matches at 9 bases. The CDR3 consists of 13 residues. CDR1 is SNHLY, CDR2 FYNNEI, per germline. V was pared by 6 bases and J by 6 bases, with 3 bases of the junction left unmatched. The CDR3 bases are TGTGCCAGCAGCCCGGGACTAGCAAACATTCAGTACTTC. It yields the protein CASSPGLANIQYF.

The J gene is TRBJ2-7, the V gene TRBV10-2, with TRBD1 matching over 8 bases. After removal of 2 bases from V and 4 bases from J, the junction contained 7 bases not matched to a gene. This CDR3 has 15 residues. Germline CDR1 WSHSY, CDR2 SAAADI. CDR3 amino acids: CASSEPGQGGYEQYF. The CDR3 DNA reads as TGCGCCAGCAGTGAGCCCGGACAGGGTGGGTACGAGCAGTACTTC.

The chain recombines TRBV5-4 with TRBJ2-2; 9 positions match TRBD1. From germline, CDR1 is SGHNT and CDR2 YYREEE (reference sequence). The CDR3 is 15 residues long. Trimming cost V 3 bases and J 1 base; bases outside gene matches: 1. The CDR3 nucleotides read TGTGCCAGCAGCTGGGGACAGGGGAACACCGGGGAGCTGTTTTTT. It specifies CASSWGQGNTGELFF.

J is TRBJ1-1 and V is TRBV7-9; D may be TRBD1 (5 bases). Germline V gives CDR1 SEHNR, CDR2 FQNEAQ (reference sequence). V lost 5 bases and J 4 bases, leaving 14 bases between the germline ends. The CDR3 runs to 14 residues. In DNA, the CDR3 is TGTGCCAGCAGCGACATAGCAGGGTTCACTGAAGCTTTCTTT. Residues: CASSDIAGFTEAFF.

CDR3 amino acids: CASSLGTGWNTEAFF. CDR3 nucleotides: TGTGCCAGCAGCTTAGGGACAGGGTGGAACACTGAAGCTTTCTTT. The chain has TRBV11-2 and TRBJ1-1, with TRBD1 matching over 8 bases. The CDR3 consists of 15 residues. Germline CDR1 SGHAT, CDR2 FQNNGV. The J segment lost 1 base and the V segment lost 1 base, leaving 2 bases of the junction unmatched.

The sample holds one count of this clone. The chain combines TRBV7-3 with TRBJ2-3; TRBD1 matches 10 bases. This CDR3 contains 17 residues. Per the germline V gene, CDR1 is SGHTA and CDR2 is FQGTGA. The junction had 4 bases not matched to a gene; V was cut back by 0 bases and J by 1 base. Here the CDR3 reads CASSLTGTGAGTDTQYF. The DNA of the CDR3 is TGTGCCAGCAGCTTAACGGGGACAGGGGCCGGCACAGATACGCAGTATTTT.

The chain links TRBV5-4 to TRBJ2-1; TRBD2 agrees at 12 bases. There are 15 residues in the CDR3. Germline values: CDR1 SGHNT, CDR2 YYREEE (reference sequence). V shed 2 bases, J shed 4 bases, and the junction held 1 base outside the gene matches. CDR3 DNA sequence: TGTGCCAGCAGCTTCGGGACTAGCGGGTACAATGAGCAGTTCTTC. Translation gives CASSFGTSGYNEQFF.

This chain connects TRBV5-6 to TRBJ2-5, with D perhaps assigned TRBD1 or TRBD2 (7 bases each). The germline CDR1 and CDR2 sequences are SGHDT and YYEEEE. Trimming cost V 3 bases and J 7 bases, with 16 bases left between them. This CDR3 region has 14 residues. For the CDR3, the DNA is TGTGCCAGCAGCTGGCAGGGGGGGCAGGGGACCCAGTACTTC. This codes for CASSWQGGQGTQYF.

For the CDR3, the DNA is TGTGCCAGCAGCCCGGACAGGGAGGGGGCTAATGAAAAACTGTTTTTT. Translating it yields CASSPDREGANEKLFF. The chain recombines TRBV9 with TRBJ1-4, with 8 positions matching TRBD1. This CDR3 is built from 16 residues. Trimming at V came to 4 bases and at J to 3 bases, leaving 8 bases not matched to a gene. Germline V gene lookup returns CDR1 SGDLS and CDR2 YYNGEE.

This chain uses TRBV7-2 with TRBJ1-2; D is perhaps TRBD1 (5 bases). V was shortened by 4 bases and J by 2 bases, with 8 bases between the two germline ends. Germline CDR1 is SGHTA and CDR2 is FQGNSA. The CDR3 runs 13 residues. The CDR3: CASSSGENYGYTF. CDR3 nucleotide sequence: TGTGCCAGCAGCTCGGGGGAAAACTATGGCTACACCTTC.

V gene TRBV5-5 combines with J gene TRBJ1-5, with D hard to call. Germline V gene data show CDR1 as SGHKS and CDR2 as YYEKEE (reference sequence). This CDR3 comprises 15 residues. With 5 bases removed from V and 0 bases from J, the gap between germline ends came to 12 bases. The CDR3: CASRLAGDSNQPQHF. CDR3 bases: TGTGCCAGCAGGCTGGCAGGAGATAGCAATCAGCCCCAGCATTTT.

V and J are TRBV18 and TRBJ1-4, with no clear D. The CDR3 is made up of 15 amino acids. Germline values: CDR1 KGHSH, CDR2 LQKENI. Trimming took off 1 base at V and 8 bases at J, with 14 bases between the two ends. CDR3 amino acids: CASSPRSLDGEKLFF. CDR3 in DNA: TGTGCCAGCTCACCACGGTCCTTGGACGGGGAAAAACTGTTTTTT.

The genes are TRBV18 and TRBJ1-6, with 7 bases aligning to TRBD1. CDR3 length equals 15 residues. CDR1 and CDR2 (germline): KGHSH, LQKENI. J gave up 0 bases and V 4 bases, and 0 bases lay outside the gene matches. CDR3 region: CASSRDSSYNSPLHF. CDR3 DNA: TGTGCCAGCTCACGGGACAGCTCCTATAATTCACCCCTCCACTTT. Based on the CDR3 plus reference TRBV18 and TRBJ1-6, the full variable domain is NAGVMQNPRHLVRRRGQEARLRCSPMKGHSHVYWYRQLPEEGLKFMVYLQKENIIDESGMPKERFSAEFPKEGPSILRIQQVVRGDSAAYFCASSRDSSYNSPLHFGNGTRLTVT.

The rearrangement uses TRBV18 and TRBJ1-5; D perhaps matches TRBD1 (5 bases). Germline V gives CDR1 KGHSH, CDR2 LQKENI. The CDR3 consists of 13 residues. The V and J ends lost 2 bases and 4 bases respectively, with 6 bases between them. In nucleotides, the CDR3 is TGTGCCAGCTCACCAGGGGGGAATCAGCCCCAGCATTTT. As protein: CASSPGGNQPQHF. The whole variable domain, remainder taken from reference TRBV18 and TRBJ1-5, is NAGVMQNPRHLVRRRGQEARLRCSPMKGHSHVYWYRQLPEEGLKFMVYLQKENIIDESGMPKERFSAEFPKEGPSILRIQQVVRGDSAAYFCASSPGGNQPQHFGDGTRLSIL.

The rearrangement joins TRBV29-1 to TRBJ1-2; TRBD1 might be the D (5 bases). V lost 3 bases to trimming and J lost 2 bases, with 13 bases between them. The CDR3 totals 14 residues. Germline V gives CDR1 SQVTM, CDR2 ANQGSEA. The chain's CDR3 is CSVDLGGVNYGYTF. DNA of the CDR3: TGCAGCGTTGATCTCGGGGGGGTGAACTATGGCTACACCTTC.

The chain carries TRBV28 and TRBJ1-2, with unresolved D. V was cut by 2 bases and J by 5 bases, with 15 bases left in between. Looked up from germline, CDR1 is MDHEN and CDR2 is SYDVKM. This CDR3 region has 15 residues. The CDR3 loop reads CASSLMRAAVYGYTF. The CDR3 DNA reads TGTGCCAGCAGTTTAATGCGGGCGGCAGTGTATGGCTACACCTTC.

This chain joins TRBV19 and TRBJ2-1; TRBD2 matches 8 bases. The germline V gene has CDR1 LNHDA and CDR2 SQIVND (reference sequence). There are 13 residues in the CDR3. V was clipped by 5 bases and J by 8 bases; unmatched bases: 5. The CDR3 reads CASSPSGGDEQFF. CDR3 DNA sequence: TGTGCCAGTAGTCCCTCGGGGGGGGATGAGCAGTTCTTC. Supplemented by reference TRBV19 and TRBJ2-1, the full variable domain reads DGGITQSPKYLFRKEGQNVTLSCEQNLNHDAMYWYRQDPGQGLRLIYYSQIVNDFQKGDIAEGYSVSREKKESFPLTVTSAQKNPTAFYLCASSPSGGDEQFFGPGTRLTVL.

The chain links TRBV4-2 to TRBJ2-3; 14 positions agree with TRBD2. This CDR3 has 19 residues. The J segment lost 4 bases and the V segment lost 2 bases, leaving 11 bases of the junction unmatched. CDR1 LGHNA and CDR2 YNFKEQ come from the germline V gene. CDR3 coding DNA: TGTGCCAGCAGCCAATTTAGTTCGGGACTAGCGGGAGTGGCAGATACGCAGTATTTT. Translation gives CASSQFSSGLAGVADTQYF.

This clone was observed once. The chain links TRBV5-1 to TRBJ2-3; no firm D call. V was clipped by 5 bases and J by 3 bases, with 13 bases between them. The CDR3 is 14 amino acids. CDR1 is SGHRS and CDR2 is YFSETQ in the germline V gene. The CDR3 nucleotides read TGCGCCAGCAGTTTTGGTGGGTTTACAGATACGCAGTATTTT. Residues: CASSFGGFTDTQYF.